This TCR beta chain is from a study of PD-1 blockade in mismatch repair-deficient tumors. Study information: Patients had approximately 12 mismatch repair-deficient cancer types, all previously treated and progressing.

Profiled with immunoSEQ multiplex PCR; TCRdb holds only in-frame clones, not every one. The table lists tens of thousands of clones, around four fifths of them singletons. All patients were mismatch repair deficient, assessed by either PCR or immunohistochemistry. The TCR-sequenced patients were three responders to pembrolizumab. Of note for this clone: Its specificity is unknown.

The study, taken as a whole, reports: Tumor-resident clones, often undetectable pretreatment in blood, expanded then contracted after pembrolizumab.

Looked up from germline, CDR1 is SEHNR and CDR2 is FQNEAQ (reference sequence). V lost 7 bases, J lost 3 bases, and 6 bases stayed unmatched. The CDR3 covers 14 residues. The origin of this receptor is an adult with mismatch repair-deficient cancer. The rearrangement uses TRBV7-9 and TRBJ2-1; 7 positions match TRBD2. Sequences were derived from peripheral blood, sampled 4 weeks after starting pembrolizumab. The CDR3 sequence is CASTDLAGYNEQFF. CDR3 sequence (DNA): TGTGCCAGCACCGACTTAGCGGGCTACAATGAGCAGTTCTTC. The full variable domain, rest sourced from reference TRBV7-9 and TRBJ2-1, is DTGVSQNPRHKITKRGQNVTFRCDPISEHNRLYWYRQTLGQGPEFLTYFQNEAQLEKSRLLSDRFSAERPKGSFSTLEIQRTEQGDSAMYLCASTDLAGYNEQFFGPGTRLTVL.